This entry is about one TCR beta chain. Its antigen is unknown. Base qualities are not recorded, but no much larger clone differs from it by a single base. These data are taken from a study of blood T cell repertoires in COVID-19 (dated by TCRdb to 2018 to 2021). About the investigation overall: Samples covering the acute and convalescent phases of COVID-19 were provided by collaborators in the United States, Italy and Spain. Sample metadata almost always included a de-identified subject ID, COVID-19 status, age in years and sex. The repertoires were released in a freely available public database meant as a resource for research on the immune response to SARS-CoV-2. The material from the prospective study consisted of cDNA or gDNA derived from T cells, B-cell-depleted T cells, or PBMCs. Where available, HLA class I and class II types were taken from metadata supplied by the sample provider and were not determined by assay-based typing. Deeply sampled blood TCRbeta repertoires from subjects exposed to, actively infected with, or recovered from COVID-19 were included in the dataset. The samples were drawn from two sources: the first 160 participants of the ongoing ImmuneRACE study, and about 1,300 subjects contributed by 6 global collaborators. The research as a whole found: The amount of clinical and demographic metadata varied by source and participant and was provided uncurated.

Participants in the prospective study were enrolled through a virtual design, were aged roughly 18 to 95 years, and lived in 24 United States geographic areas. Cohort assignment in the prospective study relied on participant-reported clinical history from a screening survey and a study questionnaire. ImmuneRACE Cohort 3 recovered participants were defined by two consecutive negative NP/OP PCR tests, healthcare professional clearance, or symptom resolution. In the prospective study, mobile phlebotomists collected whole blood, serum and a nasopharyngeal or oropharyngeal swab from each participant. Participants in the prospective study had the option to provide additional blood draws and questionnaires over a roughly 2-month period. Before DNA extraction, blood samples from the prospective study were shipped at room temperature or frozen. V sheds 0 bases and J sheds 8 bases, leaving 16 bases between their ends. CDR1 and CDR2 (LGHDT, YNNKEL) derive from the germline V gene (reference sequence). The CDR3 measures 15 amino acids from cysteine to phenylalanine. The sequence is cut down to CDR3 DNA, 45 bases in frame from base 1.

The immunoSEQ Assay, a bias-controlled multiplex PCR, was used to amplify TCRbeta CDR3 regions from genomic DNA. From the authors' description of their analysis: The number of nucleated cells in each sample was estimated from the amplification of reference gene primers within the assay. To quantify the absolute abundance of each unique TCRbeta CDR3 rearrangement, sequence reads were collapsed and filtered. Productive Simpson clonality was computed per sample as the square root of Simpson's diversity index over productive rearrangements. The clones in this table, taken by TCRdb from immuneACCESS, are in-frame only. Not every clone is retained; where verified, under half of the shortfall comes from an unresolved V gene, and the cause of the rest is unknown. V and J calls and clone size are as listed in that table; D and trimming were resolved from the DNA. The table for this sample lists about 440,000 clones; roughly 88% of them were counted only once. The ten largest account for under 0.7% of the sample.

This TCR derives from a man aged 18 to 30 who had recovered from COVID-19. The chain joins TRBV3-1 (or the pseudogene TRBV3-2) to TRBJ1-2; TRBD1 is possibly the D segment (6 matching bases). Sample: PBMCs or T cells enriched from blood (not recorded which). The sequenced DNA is TGTGCCAGCAGCCAAGATGGGACGGGGGGCTACGGCTACACCTTC. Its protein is CASSQDGTGGYGYTF.